This entry lists 22 T cell receptor beta chains sequenced from one sample in a study of T cell responses to AZD1222 COVID-19 vaccine. Repertoires were generated with immunoSEQ multiplex PCR, while TCRdb's copy carries only in-frame clones and drops some. The sample records 200,000 or so clones, over 70% being singletons. This specimen was peripheral blood, taken on day 0 of MenACWY control vaccination. These receptors were collected from an adult in good health.

This clone was picked up one time. V gene TRBV5-6 combines with J gene TRBJ1-2, with D possibly being TRBD1 (5 bases). From germline, CDR1 is SGHDT and CDR2 YYEEEE. CDR3 length equals 14 residues. V was shortened by 1 base and J by 6 bases, with 13 bases between the two germline ends. The CDR3 DNA reads as TGTGCCAGCAGCTTGTGGGGGAAAGGAAATGGCTACACCTTC. Its translation: CASSLWGKGNGYTF.

V gene TRBV28 combines with J gene TRBJ2-7, with 7 bases lining up with TRBD1. The CDR3 is 14 residues long. After removal of 6 bases from V and 4 bases from J, the junction contained 9 bases not matched to a gene. The germline V gene has CDR1 MDHEN and CDR2 SYDVKM. CDR3 in amino acids: CASRMTGRTYEQYF. The CDR3 DNA reads TGTGCCAGCAGAATGACAGGGAGAACGTACGAGCAGTACTTC.

In this sample, this clone turned up once. The chain links TRBV5-3 to TRBJ1-5; D call uncertain. TRBV5-3 is noted as an ORF with a role that remains uncertain. This CDR3 has 13 amino acids. V lost 7 bases and J lost 3, with 11 bases in between. The CDR3 here is CARPHQTNQPQHF. Here the CDR3 DNA reads TGTGCCAGACCGCACCAGACCAATCAGCCCCAGCATTTT.

The gene calls are TRBV19 and TRBJ2-2; D might be TRBD1 (6 bases). V gave up 7 bases and J gave up 6 bases, with 24 bases separating them. CDR1 is LNHDA and CDR2 is SQIVND in the germline V gene (reference sequence). This CDR3 contains 17 residues. Here the CDR3 DNA reads TGTGCCAGTACCGATCTGACCAGGTTTACAGGGCCCGGGGAGCTGTTTTTT. The encoded protein is CASTDLTRFTGPGELFF.

The genes are TRBV7-8 and TRBJ2-1, with 9 positions matching TRBD2. V lost 5 bases to trimming and J lost 10 bases; unmatched junction nucleotides: 12. This CDR3 region has 15 residues. Germline V gene lookup returns CDR1 SGHVS and CDR2 FQNEAQ. The CDR3 region is CASSPAGGVLMEQFF. The CDR3 bases are TGTGCCAGCAGCCCAGCGGGGGGAGTACTCATGGAGCAGTTCTTC.

This chain connects TRBV13 to TRBJ2-5; D perhaps matches TRBD2 (7 bases). Germline CDR1 reads PRHDT; CDR2 reads FYEKMQ (reference sequence). The CDR3 spans 13 residues. V gave up 6 bases and J gave up 2 bases, with 10 bases separating them. The CDR3 DNA reads as TGTGCCAGCAGACGGGGGGCACAAGAGACCCAGTACTTC. Translating gives CASRRGAQETQYF.

V is TRBV12-3 or TRBV12-4 and J is TRBJ1-5; D gene uncertain. V dropped 6 bases and J dropped 6 bases, with 9 bases sitting between them. This CDR3 has 12 amino acids. This CDR3 reads CASSPQSQPQHF. The CDR3 DNA is TGTGCCAGCAGCCCACAAAGTCAGCCCCAGCATTTT.

The V call is TRBV7-2, the J call TRBJ2-3; 7 positions agree with TRBD2. Losses at the gene ends were 5 bases for V and 4 bases for J; bases not matched to a gene: 9. The length of the CDR3 is 15 residues. Germline-derived CDR1 and CDR2 are SGHTA and FQGNSA. The chain's CDR3 is CASSRAGGRSDTQYF. CDR3 sequence (DNA): TGTGCCAGCAGCCGTGCCGGGGGGAGGTCAGATACGCAGTATTTT. Based on the CDR3 plus reference TRBV7-2 and TRBJ2-3, the full variable domain is GAGVSQSPSNKVTEKGKDVELRCDPISGHTALYWYRQSLGQGLEFLIYFQGNSAPDKSGLPSDRFSAERTGGSVSTLTIQRTQQEDSAVYLCASSRAGGRSDTQYFGPGTRLTVL.

V gene TRBV12-5 combines with J gene TRBJ1-5; no clear D gene. This CDR3 region has 15 residues. V gave up 6 bases and J gave up 4 bases, with 16 bases separating them. CDR1 and CDR2 (germline): LGHNT, FRNRAP. CDR3 sequence: CASGRGGLGNQPQHF. CDR3 in DNA: TGTGCTAGTGGCCGAGGAGGTTTGGGAAATCAGCCCCAGCATTTT.

The chain recombines TRBV7-9 with TRBJ1-4; 11 bases fit TRBD1. This CDR3 region has 17 residues. V was pared by 7 bases and J by 0 bases, with 7 bases of the junction left unmatched. The V gene's germline CDR1 is SEHNR and CDR2 FQNEAQ (reference sequence). For the CDR3, the DNA is TGTGCCAGCACCGGGGACAGGGGGGAAGCAACTAATGAAAAACTGTTTTTT. Protein sequence: CASTGDRGEATNEKLFF.

This chain links TRBV30 with TRBJ1-2, with D uncertain. Trimming pared 1 base from V and 2 bases from J, leaving 5 bases between. CDR1 is GTSNPN and CDR2 is SVGIG in the germline V gene (reference sequence). CDR3 length equals 12 residues. This CDR3 reads CAWSGPNYGYTF. The DNA of the CDR3 is TGTGCCTGGAGTGGACCAAACTATGGCTACACCTTC.

The V and J genes are TRBV18 and TRBJ1-2; no firm D call. The CDR3 loop spans 14 amino acids. Germline CDR1 and CDR2: KGHSH and LQKENI. Trimming stripped 2 bases from V and 0 bases from J, with 7 bases between. This CDR3 is CASSPGVANYGYTF. CDR3 DNA sequence: TGTGCCAGCTCACCAGGGGTAGCTAACTATGGCTACACCTTC.

The V gene is TRBV19, the J gene TRBJ1-6; D remains ambiguous. V was cut by 7 bases and J by 8 bases, with 9 bases left in between. Germline assignment: CDR1 LNHDA and CDR2 SQIVND (reference sequence). This CDR3 comprises 12 residues. The CDR3 here is CASNQAHSPLHF. In nucleotides, the CDR3 is TGTGCCAGTAACCAGGCCCATTCACCCCTCCACTTT.

The chain carries TRBV9 and TRBJ1-3; D is possibly TRBD1 (6 bases). Germline V gives CDR1 SGDLS, CDR2 YYNGEE. The CDR3 spans 15 residues. V lost 4 bases to trimming and J lost 4 bases, with 15 bases between them. The CDR3 DNA follows: TGTGCCAGCAGCTCAAGTGGGGGGCCAGGAAACACCATATATTTT. This sequence encodes CASSSSGGPGNTIYF.

The chain joins TRBV7-9 to TRBJ1-1; no clear D gene. V was cut by 6 bases and J by 3 bases, with 11 bases left in between. The germline V gene has CDR1 SEHNR and CDR2 FQNEAQ (reference sequence). This CDR3 contains 13 residues. The CDR3, as DNA: TGTGCCAGCAGTCCCGGTGAGTACACTGAAGCTTTCTTT. Residues: CASSPGEYTEAFF.

V usage is TRBV19 and J usage is TRBJ1-5; D uncertain. Germline lookup yields CDR1 LNHDA and CDR2 SQIVND (reference sequence). This CDR3 is 15 amino acids long. V was cut by 1 base and J by 3 bases, with 10 bases left in between. DNA for the CDR3: TGTGCCAGTAGTATAGGTAGGGCGGCCAATCAGCCCCAGCATTTT. The encoded protein is CASSIGRAANQPQHF. Together with reference TRBV19 and TRBJ1-5, the CDR3 gives the full variable domain: DGGITQSPKYLFRKEGQNVTLSCEQNLNHDAMYWYRQDPGQGLRLIYYSQIVNDFQKGDIAEGYSVSREKKESFPLTVTSAQKNPTAFYLCASSIGRAANQPQHFGDGTRLSIL.

Worth noting for this clone: The same CDR3 can be traced to other DNA sequences in this sample. The V and J genes are TRBV3-1 (or the pseudogene TRBV3-2) and TRBJ2-7; D gene uncertain. Germline values: CDR1 LGHDT, CDR2 YNNKEL (reference sequence). The CDR3 is 11 residues long. Trimming stripped 2 bases from V and 1 base from J, with 0 bases between. CDR3 sequence (DNA): TGTGCCAGCAGCCAATCCTACGAGCAGTACTTC. It encodes CASSQSYEQYF.

This chain uses TRBV10-3 with TRBJ1-1; TRBD1 aligns across 9 bases. CDR3 length: 14 residues. The junction had 5 bases not matched to a gene; V was cut back by 6 bases and J by 3 bases. The germline CDR1 and CDR2 sequences are ENHRY and SYGVKD. CDR3 nucleotides: TGTGCCATCAGGCCGACAGGGGGAGACACTGAAGCTTTCTTT. This gives the protein CAIRPTGGDTEAFF.

J is TRBJ1-1 and V is TRBV11-2, with no clear D. There are 15 residues in the CDR3. CDR1 is SGHAT and CDR2 is FQNNGV in the germline V gene. V was cut by 2 bases and J by 1 base, with 11 bases left in between. The CDR3 region is CASSLRRVKNTEAFF. For the CDR3, the DNA is TGTGCCAGCAGCTTAAGGCGGGTGAAGAACACTGAAGCTTTCTTT. The variable domain in full, with the rest retrieved from reference TRBV11-2 and TRBJ1-1, is EAGVAQSPRYKIIEKRQSVAFWCNPISGHATLYWYQQILGQGPKLLIQFQNNGVVDDSQLPKDRFSAERLKGVDSTLKIQPAKLEDSAVYLCASSLRRVKNTEAFFGQGTRLTVV.

V usage is TRBV25-1 and J usage is TRBJ2-2; the match to TRBD2 covers 8 bases. The germline CDR1 and CDR2 sequences are MGHDK and SYGVNS. J gave up 2 bases and V 8 bases, and 7 bases lay outside the gene matches. CDR3 length equals 15 residues. CDR3 sequence reads: CASGRTSPNTGELFF. The DNA for the CDR3 is TGTGCCAGCGGGAGGACTAGCCCTAACACCGGGGAGCTGTTTTTT.

This chain joins TRBV9 and TRBJ2-7; TRBD1 is a possible D gene (8 bases). V lost 4 bases, J lost 2 bases, and 19 bases lay in between. Per germline, CDR1 SGDLS and CDR2 YYNGEE. CDR3 length: 16 amino acids. In nucleotides, the CDR3 is TGTGCCAGCAGCCCAGAGGGGGGGACAGGAACCTACGAGCAGTACTTC. The encoded protein is CASSPEGGTGTYEQYF.

For this clone: The same CDR3 can be traced to other DNA sequences in this sample. V usage is TRBV9 and J usage is TRBJ2-3, with D unresolved. CDR3 length: 13 residues. CDR1 and CDR2 from the germline V gene are SGDLS and YYNGEE. The V end was cut by 0 bases, the J end by 4 bases, with 6 bases between. The chain's CDR3 is CASSVASPDTQYF. CDR3 DNA: TGTGCCAGCAGCGTAGCTAGTCCAGATACGCAGTATTTT.